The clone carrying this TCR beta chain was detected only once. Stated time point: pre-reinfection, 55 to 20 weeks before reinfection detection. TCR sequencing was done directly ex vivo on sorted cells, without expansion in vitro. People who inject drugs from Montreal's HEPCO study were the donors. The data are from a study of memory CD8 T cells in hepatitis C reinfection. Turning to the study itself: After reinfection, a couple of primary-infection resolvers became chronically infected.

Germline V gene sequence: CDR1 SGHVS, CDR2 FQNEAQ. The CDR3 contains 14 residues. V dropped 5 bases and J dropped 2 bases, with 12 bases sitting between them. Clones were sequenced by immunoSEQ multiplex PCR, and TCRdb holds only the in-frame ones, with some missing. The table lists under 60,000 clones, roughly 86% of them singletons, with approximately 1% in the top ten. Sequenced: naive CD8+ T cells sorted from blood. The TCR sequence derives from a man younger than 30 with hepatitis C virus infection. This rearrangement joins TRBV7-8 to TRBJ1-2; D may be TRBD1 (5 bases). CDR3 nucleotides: TGTGCCAGCAGCCCGGGACTTTCCAACTATGGCTACACCTTC. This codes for CASSPGLSNYGYTF.